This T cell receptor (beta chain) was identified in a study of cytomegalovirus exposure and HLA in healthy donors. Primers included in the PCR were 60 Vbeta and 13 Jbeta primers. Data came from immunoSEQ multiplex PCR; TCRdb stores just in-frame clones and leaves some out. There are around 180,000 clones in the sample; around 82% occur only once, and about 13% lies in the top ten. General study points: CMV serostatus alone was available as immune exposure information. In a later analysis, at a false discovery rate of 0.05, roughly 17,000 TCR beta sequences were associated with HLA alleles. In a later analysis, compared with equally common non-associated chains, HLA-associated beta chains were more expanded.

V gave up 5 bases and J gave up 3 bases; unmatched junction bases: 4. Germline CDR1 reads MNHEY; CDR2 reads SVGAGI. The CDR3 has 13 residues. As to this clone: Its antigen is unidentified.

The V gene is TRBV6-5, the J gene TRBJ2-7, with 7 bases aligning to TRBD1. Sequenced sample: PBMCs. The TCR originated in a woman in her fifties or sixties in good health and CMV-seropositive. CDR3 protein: CASSADRVYEQYF. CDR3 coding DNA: TGTGCCAGCAGTGCCGACAGGGTCTACGAGCAGTACTTC.